What follows are 10 T cell receptor beta chains derived from one specimen sequenced in a study of breast tumors, draining lymph nodes, adjacent tissues. TCRdb re-derived calls from the multiplex PCR reads in MiXCR, one entry per CDR3 protein. The sample has about 21,000 distinct CDR3 sequences; 50% are singletons. Source material: breast tumor tissue. The receptor source for this set is a female donor with breast cancer. Some clones in this sample may be carry-over from other donors' samples.

This clonotype was seen only a few times. This chain joins TRBV19 and TRBJ1-1, with D maybe TRBD1 (5 bases). Per the germline V gene, CDR1 is LNHDA and CDR2 is SQIVND (reference sequence). V gave up 5 bases and J gave up 1 base, with 14 bases separating them. The CDR3 is 15 amino acids. CDR3 sequence reads: CASSRGRVQNTEAFF. In DNA, the CDR3 is TGTGCCAGTAGTCGAGGCAGGGTCCAGAACACTGAAGCTTTCTTT.

Concerning this clonotype: The junction departs from the called germline gene at one end, perhaps through a read error. This chain uses TRBV5-5 with TRBJ2-2, with TRBD2 identical over 8 bases. The CDR3 has 16 residues. Germline values: CDR1 SGHKS, CDR2 YYEKEE (reference sequence). CDR3 DNA sequence: TGCATCAGCAGCTTGGGGACTAGTTTAGGGTACGGGGAGCTGTTTTTT. Amino acid sequence: CISSLGTSLGYGELFF. Filled out from reference TRBV5-5 and TRBJ2-2, the complete variable domain reads DAGVTQSPTHLIKTRGQQVTLRCSPISGHKSVSWYQQVLGQGPQFIFQYYEKEERGRGNFPDRFSARQFPNYSSELNVNALLLGDSALYLCISSLGTSLGYGELFFGEGSRLTVL.

With regard to this clonotype: The germline gene is not matched at one end of the junction; a read error may be the cause. The chain is built from TRBV7-7 and TRBJ1-5, with unresolved D. The length of the CDR3 is 13 residues. Germline loops: CDR1 SSHAT, CDR2 FNYEAQ (reference sequence). This CDR3 reads CASSLGTNQPQHF. DNA of the CDR3: TGTGCTAGCAGCTTAGGCACCAATCAGCCCCAGCATTTT.

As to this clonotype: At one end the junction does not follow the germline gene, possibly because of a read error. The chain recombines TRBV5-1 with TRBJ2-3; 7 bases map to TRBD1. The CDR3 is made up of 17 amino acids. The germline V gene has CDR1 SGHRS and CDR2 YFSETQ. CDR3 in DNA: TGCGCCAGCAGCCGGGAACCGGGACAGCCCTGCACAGATACGCGGTATTTT. Translated, it gives CASSREPGQPCTDTRYF.

By sample share, this clonotype is medium-sized (0.01 to 0.1%). The V gene is TRBV20-1, the J gene TRBJ2-1; 10 nucleotides line up with TRBD2. V was clipped by 0 bases and J by 0 bases; unmatched bases: 8. This CDR3 contains 18 residues. The germline CDR1 and CDR2 sequences are DFQATT and SNEGSKA (reference sequence). Written as DNA, the CDR3 is TGCAGTGCTAGAGATTCGGCTAGCGGGGGCAGCTCCTACAATGAGCAGTTCTTC. Translated, it gives CSARDSASGGSSYNEQFF.

The chain has TRBV12-5 and TRBJ2-7; perhaps TRBD1 as D (6 bases). Trimming pared 5 bases from V and 9 bases from J, leaving 11 bases between. The germline gives CDR1 LGHNT, CDR2 FRNRAP. This CDR3 is built from 11 residues. The CDR3 DNA sequence: TGTGCTAGTGGTCCAGGGGTCGGGCAGTACTTC. Its translation is CASGPGVGQYF.

At least ten counts were recorded for this clonotype. As DNA, the CDR3 is TGCAGTGCTAGTCGGGGTTTCTCCTACAATGAGCAGTTCTTC. Translating it yields CSASRGFSYNEQFF. This chain links TRBV20-1 with TRBJ2-1, with D perhaps matching TRBD2 (5 bases). The germline V gene encodes CDR1 DFQATT and CDR2 SNEGSKA (reference sequence). Trimming removed 3 bases at V and 0 bases at J, with 9 bases between. CDR3 length: 14 amino acids.

The chain links TRBV10-1 to TRBJ2-3; unclear D gene. The V gene lost 6 bases and the J gene lost 3 bases, with 4 bases spanning the gap. CDR1 and CDR2 (germline): WNHNN, SYGVQD (reference sequence). The CDR3 has 11 amino acids. CDR3 loop: CASRDTDTQYF. In DNA form, the CDR3 reads TGCGCCAGCAGAGATACAGATACGCAGTATTTT.

This clonotype was found many times. CDR3 sequence reads: CASSDSDTDTQYF. The CDR3, as DNA: TGTGCCAGCAGTGACTCGGACACAGATACGCAGTATTTT. V and J are TRBV6-4 and TRBJ2-3; no definite D call. There are 13 residues in the CDR3. V was trimmed by 0 bases and J by 2 bases, leaving 3 bases between them. Germline V gene lookup returns CDR1 MRHNA and CDR2 SNTAGT.

The genes are TRBV29-1 and TRBJ1-5; D is perhaps TRBD1 (5 bases). Trimming left V 6 bases short and J 1 base short, with 10 bases between. This CDR3 comprises 13 residues. The germline gives CDR1 SQVTM, CDR2 ANQGSEA. CDR3 amino acids: CSVSRESNQPQHF. CDR3 DNA: TGCAGCGTAAGCAGGGAAAGCAATCAGCCCCAGCATTTT.